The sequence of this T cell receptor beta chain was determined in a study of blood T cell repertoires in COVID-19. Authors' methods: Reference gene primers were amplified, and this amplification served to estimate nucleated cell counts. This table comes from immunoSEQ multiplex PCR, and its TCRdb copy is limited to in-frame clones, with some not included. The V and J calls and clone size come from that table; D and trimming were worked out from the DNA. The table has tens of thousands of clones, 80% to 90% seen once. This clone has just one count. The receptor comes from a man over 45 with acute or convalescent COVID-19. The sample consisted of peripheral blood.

The CDR3 bases are TGTGCCAGCAGTCAAATCGGGACAAATAACTATGGCTACACCTTC. Protein sequence: CASSQIGTNNYGYTF. V and J are TRBV28 and TRBJ1-2; a possible D gene is TRBD1 (6 bases). Deletions cut 5 bases from V and 1 base from J, with 14 bases between. From germline, CDR1 is MDHEN and CDR2 SYDVKM. The CDR3 spans 15 residues.